These 32 T cell receptor beta chains share one sample of origin, sequenced in a study of early T cells in non-severe SARS-CoV-2 infection. TCRdb passed the 5' RACE reads through MiXCR, listing each CDR3 protein once. Among approximately 70,000 distinct CDR3 sequences listed, 12% were seen once. Sequenced material: whole blood. These receptors were taken from an adult who was a healthcare worker with PCR-confirmed SARS-CoV-2 infection or an uninfected control (not recorded which).

This clonotype was observed a few times. This sequence joins TRBV9 and TRBJ2-7; the match to TRBD1 covers 7 bases. The CDR3 is 15 amino acids. Trimming took 1 base from V and 6 from J; bases not matched to a gene: 10. Germline loops: CDR1 SGDLS, CDR2 YYNGEE. The CDR3 nucleotides are TGTGCCAGCAGCGTACAGGCAGGGGGTTTGGGCGAGCAGTACTTC. Amino acids: CASSVQAGGLGEQYF.

Only a few counts were recorded for this clonotype. V is TRBV18 and J is TRBJ1-3; the D gene is possibly TRBD1 (5 bases). This CDR3 region has 15 residues. V gave up 2 bases and J gave up 0 bases, with 8 bases separating them. Germline CDR1 and CDR2: KGHSH and LQKENI. The CDR3 here is CASSPWDVSGNTIYF. The DNA of the CDR3 is TGTGCCAGCTCACCATGGGACGTCTCTGGAAACACCATATATTTT.

The chain has TRBV7-3 and TRBJ2-3, with TRBD2 as a possible D gene (6 bases). Germline V gene sequence: CDR1 SGHTA, CDR2 FQGTGA. Trimming took 3 bases from V and 2 from J, leaving 9 bases between them. The CDR3 consists of 14 residues. The CDR3 sequence is CASSLDYNTDTQYF. CDR3 bases: TGTGCCAGCAGCTTGGACTATAACACAGATACGCAGTATTTT.

The V gene is TRBV7-2, the J gene TRBJ2-1; D unclear. This CDR3 has 11 residues. With 2 bases removed from V and 10 bases from J, the gap between germline ends came to 6 bases. Germline CDR1 reads SGHTA; CDR2 reads FQGNSA. Here the CDR3 DNA reads TGTGCCAGCAGCTTAAGTCTGGAGCAGTTCTTC. This translates into CASSLSLEQFF. Full variable domain (missing parts from reference TRBV7-2 and TRBJ2-1): GAGVSQSPSNKVTEKGKDVELRCDPISGHTALYWYRQSLGQGLEFLIYFQGNSAPDKSGLPSDRFSAERTGGSVSTLTIQRTQQEDSAVYLCASSLSLEQFFGPGTRLTVL.

The genes are TRBV29-1 and TRBJ1-1; D remains unclear. Between the trimmed V and J ends, which lost 4 bases and 2 bases, there was a span of 17 bases. The germline gives CDR1 SQVTM, CDR2 ANQGSEA. This CDR3 comprises 15 residues. CDR3 coding DNA: TGCAGCGTTGGTCAGGCCGGCTTACCCAACACTGAAGCTTTCTTT. It encodes CSVGQAGLPNTEAFF.

The chain recombines TRBV10-3 with TRBJ2-7; no clear D. There are 12 residues in the CDR3. V was clipped by 0 bases and J by 4 bases, with 4 bases between them. CDR1 and CDR2 (germline): ENHRY, SYGVKD. CDR3 bases: TGTGCCATCAGTGAGTCGCAGTACGAGCAGTACTTC. This sequence encodes CAISESQYEQYF.

This clonotype was observed a handful of times. The chain joins TRBV2 to TRBJ2-7; TRBD2 agrees at 7 bases. The CDR3 covers 14 residues. Germline V gene lookup returns CDR1 SNHLY and CDR2 FYNNEI. The J segment lost 3 bases and the V segment lost 4 bases, leaving 6 bases of the junction unmatched. The CDR3 loop reads CASSGQRGSYEQYF. In DNA, the CDR3 is TGTGCCAGCAGTGGACAGCGGGGAAGCTACGAGCAGTACTTC.

The CDR3 nucleotides are TGTGCCAGCAGCGTAGGGACAGGTGCCGTCTACGAGCAGTACTTC. Translation gives CASSVGTGAVYEQYF. The chain recombines TRBV9 with TRBJ2-7, with TRBD1 identical over 7 bases. There are 15 residues in the CDR3. Germline loops: CDR1 SGDLS, CDR2 YYNGEE. V lost 0 bases to trimming and J lost 3 bases; unmatched junction nucleotides: 6.

The chain carries TRBV29-1 and TRBJ2-3; D may be TRBD2 (6 bases). This CDR3 has 12 residues. The V and J ends lost 4 bases and 6 bases respectively, with 11 bases between them. Germline V gene lookup returns CDR1 SQVTM and CDR2 ANQGSEA. The CDR3 loop reads CSVADGGDTQYF. The CDR3 DNA is TGCAGCGTTGCTGACGGAGGGGATACGCAGTATTTT.

This clonotype has at least ten counts. This sequence joins TRBV6-5 and TRBJ1-2; a possible D gene is TRBD1 (5 bases). V was trimmed by 4 bases and J by 3 bases, leaving 9 bases between them. The CDR3 runs 13 residues. Germline CDR1 and CDR2: MNHEY and SVGAGI. CDR3 sequence reads: CASSFDSYYGYTF. The DNA for the CDR3 is TGTGCCAGCAGTTTTGACAGTTACTATGGCTACACCTTC.

The J gene is TRBJ2-2, the V gene TRBV9; D not resolved. V was pared by 3 bases and J by 4 bases, with 10 bases between. Per the germline V gene, CDR1 is SGDLS and CDR2 is YYNGEE. The length of the CDR3 is 14 residues. The CDR3, as DNA: TGTGCCAGCAGCGCCGCGGTCGTCACCGGGGAGCTGTTTTTT. It is translated as CASSAAVVTGELFF.

The V call is TRBV2, the J call TRBJ1-2; 7 nucleotides align to TRBD1. CDR1 and CDR2 (germline): SNHLY, FYNNEI. This CDR3 region has 15 residues. V shed 3 bases and J 2 bases; nucleotides not matched to a gene: 6. For the CDR3, the DNA is TGTGCCAGCAGTGATCTCCTACAGGGGAACTATGGCTACACCTTC. It translates to CASSDLLQGNYGYTF.

The sample holds many counts of this clonotype. The rearrangement links TRBV29-1 to TRBJ1-3; D uncertain. The CDR3 extends over 14 amino acids. Trimming took off 6 bases at V and 4 bases at J, with 16 bases between the two ends. Germline V CDR1 and CDR2: SQVTM, ANQGSEA. The CDR3 spells CSVSGSLTGNTIYF. The CDR3 nucleotides are TGCAGCGTCAGTGGGTCGTTAACGGGAAACACCATATATTTT.

This clonotype was observed many times. The DNA for the CDR3 is TGCGCCAGCAGCTTGACAGCGGCGAACACCGGGGAGCTGTTTTTT. Translating gives CASSLTAANTGELFF. The chain is built from TRBV5-1 and TRBJ2-2, with a tentative D call TRBD2 (5 bases). With 1 base removed from V and 0 bases from J, the gap between germline ends came to 7 bases. CDR3 length: 15 residues. CDR1 and CDR2 from the germline V gene are SGHRS and YFSETQ.

This clonotype was recorded many times. The rearrangement uses TRBV18 and TRBJ2-5, with D possibly TRBD1 on 6 matching bases. The CDR3 totals 16 residues. Germline loops: CDR1 KGHSH, CDR2 LQKENI. V was cut by 3 bases and J by 4 bases, with 18 bases left in between. Written as DNA, the CDR3 is TGTGCCAGCTCACCGAGGGGGACCCGAATGGTAGAGACCCAGTACTTC. Protein sequence: CASSPRGTRMVETQYF.

There are a few counts of this clonotype. The gene calls are TRBV29-1 and TRBJ2-1; TRBD2 might be the D (6 bases). CDR1 and CDR2 from the germline V gene are SQVTM and ANQGSEA. The CDR3 consists of 14 residues. The V end lost 6 bases, the J end lost 2 bases, and 14 bases lay between the germline ends. The CDR3 DNA is TGCAGCGTCAAAGCTAGCGATCCCTACAATGAGCAGTTCTTC. Amino acids: CSVKASDPYNEQFF.

Notes on this clonotype: One junction end disagrees with the germline gene, perhaps due to a read error. The V call is TRBV7-7, the J call TRBJ2-7; 7 nucleotides match TRBD1. This CDR3 has 15 residues. The germline CDR1 and CDR2 sequences are SSHAT and FNYEAQ (reference sequence). CDR3 amino acids: CASSLGAGGHYEQYF. The CDR3 DNA reads as TGTGCTAGCAGCTTAGGTGCAGGGGGTCATTACGAGCAGTACTTC.

This clonotype turned up a few times. This chain connects TRBV7-9 to TRBJ2-3; TRBD1 matches 7 bases. J gave up 4 bases and V 1 base, and 8 bases lay outside the gene matches. The CDR3 has 16 amino acids. Looked up from germline, CDR1 is SEHNR and CDR2 is FQNEAQ (reference sequence). DNA for the CDR3: TGTGCCAGCAGCTTAGGACGACAGGGACACGCAGATACGCAGTATTTT. The encoded protein is CASSLGRQGHADTQYF. The whole variable domain, filled in from reference TRBV7-9 and TRBJ2-3, reads DTGVSQNPRHKITKRGQNVTFRCDPISEHNRLYWYRQTLGQGPEFLTYFQNEAQLEKSRLLSDRFSAERPKGSFSTLEIQRTEQGDSAMYLCASSLGRQGHADTQYFGPGTRLTVL.

The chain is built from TRBV20-1 and TRBJ2-7, with D possibly TRBD1 on 5 matching bases. This CDR3 contains 13 residues. The V gene lost 7 bases and the J gene lost 3 bases, with 16 bases spanning the gap. CDR1 is DFQATT, CDR2 SNEGSKA, per germline (reference sequence). The CDR3 loop is CSVGHPSGYEQYF. The CDR3 bases are TGCAGTGTCGGACACCCCTCGGGCTACGAGCAGTACTTC.

This clonotype was found many times. V is TRBV21-1 and J is TRBJ2-7; the DNA was not used to check the table's D call, TRBD1. TRBV21-1 is a known pseudogene. This CDR3 is built from 15 residues. The CDR3 DNA sequence: TGTGCCAGCAGCAAAGGGACAGGATTATCCTACGAGCAGTACTTC. Residues: CASSKGTGLSYEQYF.

Ten or more counts support this clonotype. J is TRBJ1-2 and V is TRBV6-2 or TRBV6-3, with no clear D. CDR1 and CDR2 (germline): MNHEY, SVGEGT. The CDR3 sequence is 12 residues long. Trimming took 5 bases from V and 7 from J, leaving 11 bases between them. The CDR3 nucleotides read TGTGCCAGCAGTCCAAGGGAGGCTGGCTACACCTTC. Its protein product is CASSPREAGYTF.

This clonotype is a singleton in its sample. CDR3 sequence reads: CGVALAKNIQYF. CDR3 in DNA: TGTGGGGTGGCTCTAGCCAAAAACATTCAGTACTTC. The chain combines TRBV2 with TRBJ2-4; the D is unclear. Germline lookup yields CDR1 SNHLY and CDR2 FYNNEI. The CDR3 is 12 residues long. Using reference TRBV2 and TRBJ2-4 for the parts outside the CDR3, the full variable domain is EPEVTQTPSHQVTQMGQEVILRCVPISNHLYFYWYRQILGQKVEFLVSFYNNEISEKSEIFDDQFSVERPDGSNFTLKIRSTKLEDSAMYFCGVALAKNIQYFGAGTRLSVL.

In its sample, this clonotype was seen many times. The J gene is TRBJ2-3, the V gene TRBV20-1; 9 bases map to TRBD2. CDR3 length equals 12 residues. The V gene's germline CDR1 is DFQATT and CDR2 SNEGSKA (reference sequence). Unmatched junction bases numbered 4, after V lost 6 bases and J lost 6 bases. The CDR3 spells CSARTSVDTQYF. The CDR3 nucleotides read TGCAGTGCGCGGACTAGCGTGGATACGCAGTATTTT.

The J gene is TRBJ2-7, the V gene TRBV6-5; maybe TRBD2 (5 bases). The V gene's germline CDR1 is MNHEY and CDR2 SVGAGI. The CDR3 spans 13 residues. With 6 bases removed from V and 6 bases from J, the gap between germline ends came to 15 bases. CDR3 region: CASSRKLGVEQYF. The CDR3 DNA is TGTGCCAGCAGCCGCAAACTCGGGGTCGAGCAGTACTTC.

This clonotype came up a few times. This chain joins TRBV11-2 and TRBJ1-2; D gene unclear. The V gene's germline CDR1 is SGHAT and CDR2 FQNNGV. CDR3 size: 17 residues. V was shortened by 5 bases and J by 2 bases, with 21 bases between the two germline ends. CDR3 nucleotides: TGTGCCAGCAGCCGGATTATGGGAACCGGGCTAAACTATGGCTACACCTTC. Amino acid sequence: CASSRIMGTGLNYGYTF.

The chain uses TRBV2 and TRBJ2-3; no clear D. This CDR3 region has 11 residues. CDR1 and CDR2 (germline): SNHLY, FYNNEI. Trimming took off 4 bases at V and 5 bases at J, with 4 bases between the two ends. The CDR3 spells CASSGGDTQYF. The DNA of the CDR3 is TGTGCCAGCAGTGGGGGAGATACGCAGTATTTT.

The gene calls are TRBV10-3 and TRBJ2-7; D is undetermined. The length of the CDR3 is 14 residues. CDR1 and CDR2 (germline): ENHRY, SYGVKD. V lost 3 bases and J lost 1, with 10 bases in between. CDR3 protein: CAISDDGQSYEQYF. CDR3 sequence (DNA): TGTGCCATCAGTGACGACGGTCAATCCTACGAGCAGTACTTC.

The chain employs TRBV29-1 and TRBJ2-5, with D possibly TRBD2 on 6 matching bases. The V and J ends lost 6 bases and 2 bases respectively, with 10 bases between them. Germline CDR1 reads SQVTM; CDR2 reads ANQGSEA. The CDR3 has 12 residues. The CDR3 loop reads CSVLGLQETQYF. Written as DNA, the CDR3 is TGCAGCGTGTTGGGACTGCAAGAGACCCAGTACTTC.

The chain links TRBV29-1 to TRBJ2-1; 10 bases map to TRBD2. Per germline, CDR1 SQVTM and CDR2 ANQGSEA. The CDR3 contains 17 residues. V lost 4 bases to trimming and J lost 4 bases; unmatched junction nucleotides: 13. CDR3 in amino acids: CSVVLLAGEGSYNEQFF. The DNA of the CDR3 is TGCAGCGTTGTTCTGCTAGCGGGGGAGGGTAGTTACAATGAGCAGTTCTTC.

The chain combines TRBV7-2 with TRBJ2-7; maybe TRBD1 (6 bases). Trimming removed 3 bases at V and 1 base at J, with 13 bases between. This CDR3 spans 15 amino acids. Germline CDR1 reads SGHTA; CDR2 reads FQGNSA. The CDR3 loop is CASSFPGAASYEQYF. CDR3 in DNA: TGTGCCAGCAGCTTTCCAGGGGCGGCATCCTACGAGCAGTACTTC. The full variable domain, its missing parts supplied by reference TRBV7-2 and TRBJ2-7, is GAGVSQSPSNKVTEKGKDVELRCDPISGHTALYWYRQSLGQGLEFLIYFQGNSAPDKSGLPSDRFSAERTGGSVSTLTIQRTQQEDSAVYLCASSFPGAASYEQYFGPGTRLTVT.

J is TRBJ2-7 and V is TRBV11-2; D ambiguous. V was clipped by 0 bases and J by 1 base, with 7 bases between them. The germline CDR1 and CDR2 sequences are SGHAT and FQNNGV. The CDR3 spans 14 residues. The CDR3 loop reads CASSLDMQSYEQYF. The CDR3 nucleotides are TGTGCCAGCAGCTTAGATATGCAATCCTACGAGCAGTACTTC. Looking up the rest from reference TRBV11-2 and TRBJ2-7 gives the full variable domain: EAGVAQSPRYKIIEKRQSVAFWCNPISGHATLYWYQQILGQGPKLLIQFQNNGVVDDSQLPKDRFSAERLKGVDSTLKIQPAKLEDSAVYLCASSLDMQSYEQYFGPGTRLTVT.

In this sample, this clonotype turned up a few times. At one of its ends the junction is not consistent with the germline gene, which may arise from a read error. CDR3 protein: CVSSWEGPGAYEQYF. The CDR3 coding sequence is TGTGTCAGCAGCTGGGAGGGCCCAGGAGCCTACGAGCAGTACTTC. The chain recombines TRBV7-9 with TRBJ2-7; TRBD2 aligns across 7 bases. CDR1 is SEHNR, CDR2 FQNEAQ, per germline (reference sequence). The CDR3 has 15 residues.